A selection of T cell receptor beta chains follows, all from one sample in a study of blood T cell repertoires in COVID-19. Measured with immunoSEQ multiplex PCR; TCRdb has only the in-frame clones, and not every one. Here the sample spans approximately 200,000 clones, roughly 88% being singletons. Sequenced material: peripheral blood. These receptors came from a man between 18 and 35 years old with active or convalescent COVID-19. Both conserved end residues are part of each CDR3. The order of the fields is V gene, clone size, D gene, J gene, CDR3 protein, CDR3 DNA. A D gene is named only where the DNA matches it firmly. Some rows have no size entry. The others give once, few or many, or a class for an expanded clone.

TRBV7-6	.	.	TRBJ2-3	CASSPREKGGGPDTQYF	TGTGCCAGCAGCCCCCGGGAAAAAGGGGGGGGTCCAGATACGCAGTATTTT
TRBV7-2	once	.	TRBJ2-7	CASSERQGLSEQYF	TGTGCCAGCAGCGAGAGACAGGGACTTTCCGAGCAGTACTTC
TRBV4-1	.	TRBD2	TRBJ2-1	CASSQLTSGIRGEQFF	TGCGCCAGCAGCCAACTGACTAGCGGGATACGGGGTGAGCAGTTCTTC
TRBV12-2	.	.	TRBJ1-6	CASRLYPNRATKSSYNSPLHF	TGTGCAAGTCGCTTATATCCCAACAGGGCCACCAAGAGCTCCTATAATTCACCCCTCCACTTT
TRBV6-6	few	TRBD2	TRBJ2-7	CASSYSMAREYEQYF	TGTGCCAGCAGTTACTCGATGGCGCGGGAGTACGAGCAGTACTTC
TRBV7-6	.	TRBD1	TRBJ1-4	CASSLSAGQGDEKLFF	TGTGCCAGCAGCTTATCCGCGGGACAGGGGGATGAAAAACTGTTTTTT
TRBV20-1	.	TRBD2	TRBJ2-1	CSASKTSGNEQFF	TGCAGTGCTAGTAAGACTAGCGGTAATGAGCAGTTCTTC
TRBV5-8	.	.	TRBJ1-5	CASSLDSAAAKMAPQHF	TGTGCCAGCAGCTTGGACTCGGCGGCCGCGAAAATGGCGCCCCAGCATTTT
TRBV7-9	many	.	TRBJ2-3	CASSLVLGSPDTQYF	TGTGCCAGCAGCTTGGTCCTCGGGAGCCCAGATACGCAGTATTTT
TRBV15	.	.	TRBJ2-3	CATSRGGTDTQYF	TGTGCCACCAGCAGGGGCGGGACAGATACGCAGTATTTT
TRBV14	.	.	TRBJ2-7	CASSQVGRSYEQYF	TGTGCCAGCAGCCAAGTTGGGAGATCCTACGAGCAGTACTTC
TRBV11-2	.	TRBD1	TRBJ2-7	CASSSPGQGFIRRYF	TGTGCCAGCAGCTCTCCGGGACAGGGGTTCATCAGGCGGTACTTC
TRBV5-1	.	.	TRBJ2-2	CASSGRNTGELFF	TGCGCCAGCAGCGGGCGTAACACCGGGGAGCTGTTTTTT
TRBV18	.	TRBD1	TRBJ1-1	CASSTKRGPLGTEAFF	TGTGCCAGCTCAACCAAGAGGGGGCCCCTGGGCACTGAAGCTTTCTTT
TRBV30	.	.	TRBJ1-3	CAWSLGGGSGNTIYF	TGTGCCTGGAGCCTAGGCGGGGGCTCGGGAAACACCATATATTTT
TRBV10-1	.	TRBD2	TRBJ2-1	CASSFGLAGANSNEQFF	TGCGCCAGCAGTTTCGGACTAGCGGGAGCTAATTCGAATGAGCAGTTCTTC
TRBV6-4	.	.	TRBJ1-1	CASSEEGSVTEAFF	TGTGCCAGCAGTGAGGAGGGGTCGGTCACTGAAGCTTTCTTT
TRBV5-4	once	TRBD2	TRBJ2-6	CASSLKLLAGASGANVLTF	TGTGCCAGCAGCTTAAAATTACTAGCGGGGGCCTCTGGGGCCAACGTCCTGACTTTC
TRBV2	.	.	TRBJ2-2	CASSDPRQGGTGELFF	TGTGCCAGCAGTGACCCTCGACAGGGAGGCACCGGGGAGCTGTTTTTT
TRBV3-1/TRBV3-2	.	.	TRBJ1-2	CASSQDSGVRAHLLNYGYTF	TGTGCCAGCAGCCAAGATTCTGGCGTCAGGGCCCACCTACTTAACTATGGCTACACCTTC
TRBV18	.	TRBD1	TRBJ1-1	CASSPKQGVNTEAFF	TGTGCCAGCTCTCCGAAACAGGGGGTGAACACTGAAGCTTTCTTT
TRBV19	.	.	TRBJ1-2	CASSPTDSYGYTF	TGTGCCAGTAGTCCAACTGACAGCTATGGCTACACCTTC
TRBV6-4	once	.	TRBJ2-1	CASSDSLTGSNEQFF	TGTGCCAGCAGTGACTCCCTCACAGGGTCAAATGAGCAGTTCTTC
TRBV9	many	.	TRBJ1-2	CASSVASGEHYGYTF	TGTGCCAGCAGCGTAGCGTCAGGCGAACACTATGGCTACACCTTC
TRBV27	.	TRBD1	TRBJ1-2	CASSSLQGATGGYTF	TGTGCCAGCAGTTCTCTACAGGGGGCAACGGGTGGCTACACCTTC
TRBV27	.	.	TRBJ2-2	CASCQLVTGELFF	TGTGCCAGCTGTCAACTAGTCACCGGGGAGCTGTTTTTT
TRBV5-5	.	TRBD2	TRBJ2-1	CASSLVLAGYEQFF	TGTGCCAGCAGCTTGGTCCTAGCGGGATATGAGCAGTTCTTC
TRBV5-4	once	TRBD1	TRBJ2-4	CASSLGQGDWDIQYF	TGTGCCAGCAGCTTGGGACAGGGGGATTGGGACATTCAGTACTTC
TRBV6-1	few	.	TRBJ1-5	CASSEGGPWQPQHF	TGTGCCAGCAGTGAAGGGGGGCCGTGGCAGCCCCAGCATTTT
TRBV2	.	.	TRBJ1-1	CASSVGPPEGTEAFF	TGTGCCAGCAGTGTGGGCCCTCCCGAGGGCACTGAAGCTTTCTTT
TRBV2	.	.	TRBJ2-2	CASTGLSNTGELFF	TGTGCCAGCACGGGACTGTCGAACACCGGGGAGCTGTTTTTT
TRBV20-1	.	TRBD1	TRBJ2-7	CSASPNDRGDSGEQYF	TGCAGTGCTAGTCCTAACGACAGGGGGGATTCGGGGGAGCAGTACTTC
TRBV28	.	.	TRBJ2-3	CASSPLGGLSADTQYF	TGTGCCAGCAGTCCCTTAGGGGGACTAAGCGCAGATACGCAGTATTTT
TRBV27	once	TRBD2	TRBJ2-3	CAARRASGIGDTQYF	TGTGCCGCCCGACGGGCTAGCGGGATTGGTGATACGCAGTATTTT
TRBV6-5	.	TRBD1	TRBJ1-5	CASRKGDRVNQPQHF	TGTGCCAGCAGAAAAGGGGACAGAGTAAATCAGCCCCAGCATTTT
TRBV5-4	.	.	TRBJ1-2	CASSLTGRTGGYTF	TGTGCCAGCAGCTTGACCGGACGGACGGGAGGCTACACCTTC
TRBV18	.	.	TRBJ1-1	CASSLKGRGATEAFF	TGTGCCAGCTCCCTCAAGGGGCGGGGGGCCACTGAAGCTTTCTTT
TRBV6-5	once	.	TRBJ1-2	CASRDSRGGYTF	TGTGCCAGCAGAGACTCTAGGGGCGGCTACACCTTC
TRBV29-1	.	TRBD2	TRBJ2-1	CSVEFGSGGNEQFF	TGCAGCGTTGAGTTCGGAAGCGGGGGCAATGAGCAGTTCTTC
TRBV28	.	.	TRBJ2-7	CASYRPPYEQYF	TGTGCCAGCTACAGGCCTCCTTACGAGCAGTACTTC
TRBV5-1	.	TRBD1	TRBJ2-1	CASSLEFGQGLVDEQFF	TGCGCCAGCAGCTTGGAATTCGGACAGGGGCTGGTCGATGAGCAGTTCTTC
TRBV7-2	.	.	TRBJ1-2	CASSPSGGRGYTF	TGTGCCAGCAGCCCCTCGGGGGGACGGGGCTACACCTTC
TRBV11-2	.	TRBD2	TRBJ2-2	CASAGTSGTGELFF	TGTGCCAGCGCCGGGACTAGCGGGACCGGGGAGCTGTTTTTT
TRBV2	.	TRBD1	TRBJ2-7	CASSDAGGYEQYF	TGTGCCAGCTCGGATGCAGGGGGCTACGAGCAGTACTTC
TRBV19	.	.	TRBJ1-1	CASSIQGLGNTEAFF	TGTGCCAGTAGTATTCAGGGTCTCGGGAACACTGAAGCTTTCTTT
TRBV20-1	.	.	TRBJ1-2	CSASNMARDGYTF	TGCAGTGCTAGTAATATGGCTCGGGATGGCTACACCTTC
TRBV29-1	.	TRBD1	TRBJ2-7	CSVRTGNSYEQYF	TGCAGCGTTCGGACAGGGAACTCCTACGAGCAGTACTTC
TRBV29-1	.	.	TRBJ2-2	CSVEPGGPTGELFF	TGCAGCGTTGAACCAGGGGGGCCGACCGGGGAGCTGTTTTTT
TRBV12-5	.	TRBD1	TRBJ2-1	CASGQTGGWNEQFF	TGTGCTAGTGGTCAGACAGGGGGCTGGAATGAGCAGTTCTTC
TRBV2	.	.	TRBJ2-1	CATETRDSLLGNEQFF	TGTGCCACCGAAACGAGGGACTCCCTCCTAGGCAATGAGCAGTTCTTC
TRBV5-4	once	TRBD1	TRBJ2-7	CASSPGQGAREQYF	TGTGCCAGCAGCCCGGGACAGGGGGCCCGCGAGCAGTACTTC
TRBV11-2	.	.	TRBJ2-1	CASSSQDEQFF	TGTGCCAGCAGCTCACAGGATGAGCAGTTCTTC
TRBV11-2	.	.	TRBJ2-1	CASRQPSDRIYNEQFF	TGTGCCAGCAGACAGCCTAGCGACCGAATCTACAATGAGCAGTTCTTC
TRBV5-1	.	.	TRBJ2-7	CASSGGGGTSYEQYF	TGCGCCAGCAGCGGAGGGGGAGGGACCTCCTACGAGCAGTACTTC
TRBV6-4	.	.	TRBJ2-2	CASSVQGGTGELFF	TGTGCCAGCAGTGTCCAGGGGGGAACCGGGGAGCTGTTTTTT
TRBV7-2	.	.	TRBJ1-1	CASSFSQLNTEAFF	TGTGCCAGCAGCTTCTCACAGCTGAACACTGAAGCTTTCTTT
TRBV7-9	.	TRBD2	TRBJ2-7	CASSRPTSGITYEQYF	TGTGCCAGCAGCCGACCGACTAGCGGGATAACCTACGAGCAGTACTTC
TRBV5-6	.	.	TRBJ2-5	CASSTSGVLGETQYF	TGTGCCAGCAGCACCTCCGGGGTATTAGGGGAGACCCAGTACTTC
TRBV16	few	.	TRBJ1-2	CASSPVARGGYTF	TGTGCCAGCAGCCCAGTGGCTCGCGGGGGCTACACCTTC
TRBV5-6	.	TRBD2	TRBJ2-7	CASSLALAGVYEQYF	TGTGCCAGCAGCTTGGCCCTAGCGGGAGTATACGAGCAGTACTTC